This TCR beta chain originates from a study of T cell responses to AZD1222 COVID-19 vaccine. The CDR3 length is 15 residues. Trimming removed 5 bases from V and 4 bases from J, with 15 bases in between. Germline values: CDR1 MNHEY, CDR2 SVGAGI. Findings and caveats of the study: Unmutated variant regions are reportedly targeted by nearly half of spike-specific TCRs. It was only a handful of AZD1222 recipients who were seropositive at baseline. Two AZD1222 administrations were followed by greater Spike-specific TCR breadth and depth. In a largely white British group with more females than males, clonal diversity was possibly underestimated.

Sequenced by immunoSEQ multiplex PCR; TCRdb stores in-frame clones only, minus some. This table has some 120,000 clones, approximately 85% appearing once. In its sample, this clone was seen once. Its matching antigen is unknown. Source: peripheral blood, taken on day 0 of MenACWY control vaccination. The receptor was derived from an adult in good health. This rearrangement joins TRBV6-5 to TRBJ2-1; weak D call: TRBD1 (6 bases). Here the CDR3 DNA reads TGTGCCAGCAGTCAGGGGCAGGGTCGGTACAATGAGCAGTTCTTC. As protein: CASSQGQGRYNEQFF.